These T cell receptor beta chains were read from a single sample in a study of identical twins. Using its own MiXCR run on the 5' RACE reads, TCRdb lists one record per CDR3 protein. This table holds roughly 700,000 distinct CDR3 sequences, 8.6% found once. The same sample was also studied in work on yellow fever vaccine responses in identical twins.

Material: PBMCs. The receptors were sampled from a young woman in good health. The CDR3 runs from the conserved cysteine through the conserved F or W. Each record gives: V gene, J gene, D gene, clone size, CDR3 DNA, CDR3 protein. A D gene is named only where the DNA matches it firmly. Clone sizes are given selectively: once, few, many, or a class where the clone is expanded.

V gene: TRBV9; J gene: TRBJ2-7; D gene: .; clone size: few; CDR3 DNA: TGTGCCAGCAGCGTAGCTGTCGGGGGAACACGATACGAGCAGTACTTC; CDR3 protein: CASSVAVGGTRYEQYF
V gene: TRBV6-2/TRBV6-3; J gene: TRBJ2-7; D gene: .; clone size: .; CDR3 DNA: TGTGCCACCCTCTCCGTAACCTACGAGCAGTACTTC; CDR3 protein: CATLSVTYEQYF
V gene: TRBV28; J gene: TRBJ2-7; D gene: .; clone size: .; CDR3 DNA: TGTGCCACCACCCCGGGAGGGGACAGGAGAGGGGAGCAGTACTTC; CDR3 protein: CATTPGGDRRGEQYF
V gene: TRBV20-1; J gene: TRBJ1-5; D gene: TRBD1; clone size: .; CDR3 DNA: TGCAGTGCTTTTCCAGGGGGAGGGCAGCCCCAGCATTTT; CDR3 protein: CSAFPGGGQPQHF
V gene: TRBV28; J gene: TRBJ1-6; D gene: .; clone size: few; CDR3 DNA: TGTGCCAGCGGTATCTCCCAGGGATATTCACCCCTCCACTTT; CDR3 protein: CASGISQGYSPLHF
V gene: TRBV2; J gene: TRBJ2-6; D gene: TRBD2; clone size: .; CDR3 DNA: TGTGCCAGCAGTGTGACTAGCGGGGGCAGCTCTGGGGCCAACGTCCTGACTTTC; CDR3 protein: CASSVTSGGSSGANVLTF
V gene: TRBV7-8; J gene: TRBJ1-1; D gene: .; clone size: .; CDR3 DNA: TGTGCCAGCAGCTTAGAATGGGGGACTGAAGCTTTCTTT; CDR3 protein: CASSLEWGTEAFF
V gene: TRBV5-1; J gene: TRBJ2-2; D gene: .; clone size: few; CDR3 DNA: TGCGCCAGCAGCCGCCAGCCTCAGACCGGGGAGCTGTTTTTT; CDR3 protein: CASSRQPQTGELFF
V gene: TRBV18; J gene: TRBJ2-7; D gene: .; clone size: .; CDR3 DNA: TGTGCCAGCTCGCCAATAGACGGAACCTACGAGCAGTACTTC; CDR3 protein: CASSPIDGTYEQYF
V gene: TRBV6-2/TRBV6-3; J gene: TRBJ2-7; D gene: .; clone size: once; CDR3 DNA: TGTGCCAGCAGGCTCACAGGGCAGTCCTACGAGCAGTACTTC; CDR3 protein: CASRLTGQSYEQYF
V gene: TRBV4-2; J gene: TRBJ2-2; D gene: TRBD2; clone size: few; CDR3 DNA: TGTGCCAGCAGCCAAGTCCAAGCGGGGGTTGAGGGGGAGCTGTTTTTT; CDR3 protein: CASSQVQAGVEGELFF
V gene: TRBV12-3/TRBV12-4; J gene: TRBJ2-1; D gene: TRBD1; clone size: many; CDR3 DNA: TGTGCCAGCAGTTTAAGGCAGGGGGCCAATGAGCAGTTCTTC; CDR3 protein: CASSLRQGANEQFF
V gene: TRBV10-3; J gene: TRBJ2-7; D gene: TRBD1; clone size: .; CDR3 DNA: TGTGCCATCAGCCGGGACAGGAGCTCCTACGAGCAGTACTTC; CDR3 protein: CAISRDRSSYEQYF
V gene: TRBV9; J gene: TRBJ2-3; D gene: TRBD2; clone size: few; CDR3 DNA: TGTGCCAGCAGCGTTACTAGCGGGGGGGCAAGAGATACGCAGTATTTT; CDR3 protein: CASSVTSGGARDTQYF
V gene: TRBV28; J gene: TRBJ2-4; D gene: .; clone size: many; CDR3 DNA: TGTGCCAGCAGTTTAGAACCAGGCAAAAACATTCAGTACTTC; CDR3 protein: CASSLEPGKNIQYF
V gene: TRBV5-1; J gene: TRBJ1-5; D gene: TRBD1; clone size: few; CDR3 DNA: TGCGCCAGCAGCCCGGGACAGGGGGAGCCCCAGCATTTT; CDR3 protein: CASSPGQGEPQHF
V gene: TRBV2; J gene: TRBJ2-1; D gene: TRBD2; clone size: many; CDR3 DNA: TGTGCCAGCAGTGAAGGAACTAGCGGGAGCAATGAGCAGTTCTTC; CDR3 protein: CASSEGTSGSNEQFF
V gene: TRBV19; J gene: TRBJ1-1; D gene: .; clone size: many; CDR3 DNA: TGTGCCAGTAGTCAGGGGCGGACTGAAGCTTTCTTT; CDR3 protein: CASSQGRTEAFF
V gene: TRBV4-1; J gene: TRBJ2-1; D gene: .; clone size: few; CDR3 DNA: TGCGCCAGCAGCCCCCCCCACGGGAGCTCCTACAATGAGCAGTTCTTC; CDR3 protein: CASSPPHGSSYNEQFF
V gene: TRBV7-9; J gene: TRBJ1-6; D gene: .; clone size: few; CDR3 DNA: TGTGCCAGCAGCTTACATGGTCCCCTCCACTTT; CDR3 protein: CASSLHGPLHF
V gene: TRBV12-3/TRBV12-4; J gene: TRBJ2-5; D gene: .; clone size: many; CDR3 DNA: TGTGCCAGCAGGGGGCCAGCGAAGACCCAGTACTTC; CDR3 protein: CASRGPAKTQYF
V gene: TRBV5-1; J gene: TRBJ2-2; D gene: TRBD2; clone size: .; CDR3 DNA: TGCGCCAGCAGCTTGGAACTAGCGGGAACGAACACCGGGGAGCTGTTTTTT; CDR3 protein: CASSLELAGTNTGELFF
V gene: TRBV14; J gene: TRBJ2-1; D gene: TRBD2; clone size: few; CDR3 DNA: TGTGCCAGCAGCCAGCCTTCTAGCGGGAGCTACGAGCAGTTCTTC; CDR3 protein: CASSQPSSGSYEQFF
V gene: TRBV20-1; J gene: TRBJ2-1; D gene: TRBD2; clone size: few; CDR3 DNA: TGCAGTGCTAGACTACCGCGGGAGGGGGCGATAAATGAGCAGTTCTTC; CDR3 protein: CSARLPREGAINEQFF
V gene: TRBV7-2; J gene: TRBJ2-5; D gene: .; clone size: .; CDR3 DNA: TGTGCCAGCAGCTTAGATACGTCGGTTTGGGAGACCCAGTACTTC; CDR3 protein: CASSLDTSVWETQYF
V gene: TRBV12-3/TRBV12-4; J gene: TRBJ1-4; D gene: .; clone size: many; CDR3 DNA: TGTGCCAGCAGTTTAGGGCTGGGCTCCGAAAAACTGTTTTTT; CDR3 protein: CASSLGLGSEKLFF
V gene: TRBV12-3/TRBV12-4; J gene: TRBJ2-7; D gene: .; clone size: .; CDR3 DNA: TGTGCCAGCACTCTCTCTCGGGCTAGTCGCCACGAGCAGTACTTC; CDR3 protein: CASTLSRASRHEQYF
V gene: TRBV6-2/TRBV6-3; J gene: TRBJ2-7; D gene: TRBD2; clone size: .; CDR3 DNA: TGTGCCAGCAGAGCGGGACTAGTACCCTACGAGCAGTACTTC; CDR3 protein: CASRAGLVPYEQYF
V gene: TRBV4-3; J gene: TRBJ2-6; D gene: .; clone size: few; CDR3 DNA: TGCGCCAGCAGCCAAAACAGGGCTGGGGCCAACGTCCTGACTTTC; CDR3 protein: CASSQNRAGANVLTF
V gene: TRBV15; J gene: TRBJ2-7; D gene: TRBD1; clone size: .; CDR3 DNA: TGTGCCACCAGCAGAGAAGGGGACAGGGCCTTGGAAGAGCAGTACTTC; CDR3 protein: CATSREGDRALEEQYF
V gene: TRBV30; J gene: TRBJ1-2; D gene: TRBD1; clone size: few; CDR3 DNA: TGTGCCTGGAAGCGAGGACAGGTGTATGGCTACACCTTC; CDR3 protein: CAWKRGQVYGYTF
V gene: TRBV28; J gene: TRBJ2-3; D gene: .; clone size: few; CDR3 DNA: TGTGCCACGTTAGGGGGGACAGATACGCAGTATTTT; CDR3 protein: CATLGGTDTQYF
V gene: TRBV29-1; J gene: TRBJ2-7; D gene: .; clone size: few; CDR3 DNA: TGCAGCGTTGACAGGGAAGGAGGCGAGCAGTACTTC; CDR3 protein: CSVDREGGEQYF
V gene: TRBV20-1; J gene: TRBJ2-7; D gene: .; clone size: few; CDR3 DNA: TGCAGTGCGGCTCTAGCCGAAGGGAGGCCCTACGAGCAGTACTTC; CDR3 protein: CSAALAEGRPYEQYF
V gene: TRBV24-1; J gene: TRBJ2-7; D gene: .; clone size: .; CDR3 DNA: TGTGCCACCAGTTGGGGGACCGAGAACGAGCAGTACTTC; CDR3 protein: CATSWGTENEQYF
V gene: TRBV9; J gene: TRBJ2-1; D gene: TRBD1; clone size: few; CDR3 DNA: TGTGCCAGCAGCGCCGGACAGGGGATGGGGAATGAGCAGTTCTTC; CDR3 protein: CASSAGQGMGNEQFF
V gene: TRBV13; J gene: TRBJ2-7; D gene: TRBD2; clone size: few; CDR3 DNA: TGTGCCAGCCGTGATCGGGGGGGCCTCTCTGAGCAGTACTTC; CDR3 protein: CASRDRGGLSEQYF
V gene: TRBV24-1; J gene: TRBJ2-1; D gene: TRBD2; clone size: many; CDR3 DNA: TGTGCCACCAGTGACCAGCGGGGGGGCTCGCTTGAGCAGTTCTTC; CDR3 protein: CATSDQRGGSLEQFF
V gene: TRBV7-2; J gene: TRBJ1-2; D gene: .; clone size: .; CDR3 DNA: TGTGCCAGCAGCTTCCCGGCCCACTATGGCTACACCTTC; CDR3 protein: CASSFPAHYGYTF
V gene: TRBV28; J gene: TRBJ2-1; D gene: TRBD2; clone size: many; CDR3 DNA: TGTGCCAGCAGTCCAACTAGCGGGAGAGACAATGAGCAGTTCTTC; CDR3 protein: CASSPTSGRDNEQFF
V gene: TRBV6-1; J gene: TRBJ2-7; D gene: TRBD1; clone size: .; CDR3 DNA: TGTGCCAGCAGTGAACGCGTTGGACAGGGGGCTGAGGTGCAGTACTTC; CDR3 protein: CASSERVGQGAEVQYF
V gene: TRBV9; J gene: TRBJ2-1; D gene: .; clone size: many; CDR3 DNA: TGTGCCAGCAGCGGTCGACGGACCTACAATGAGCAGTTCTTC; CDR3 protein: CASSGRRTYNEQFF
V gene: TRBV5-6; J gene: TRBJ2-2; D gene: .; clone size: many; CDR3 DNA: TGTGCCAGCAGCTTCGATGGGGCGCGAACCGGGGAGCTGTTTTTT; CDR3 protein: CASSFDGARTGELFF
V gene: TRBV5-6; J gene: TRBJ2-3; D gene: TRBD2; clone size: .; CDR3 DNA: TGTGCCAGCAGCTTCTTCGATCCGGGACTAGTCCTTTATACGCAGTATTTT; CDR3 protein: CASSFFDPGLVLYTQYF
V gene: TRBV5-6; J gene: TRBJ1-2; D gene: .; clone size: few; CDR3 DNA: TGTGCCAGCAGCTTGCGGGGGCCACCCAACTATGGCTACACCTTC; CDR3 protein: CASSLRGPPNYGYTF
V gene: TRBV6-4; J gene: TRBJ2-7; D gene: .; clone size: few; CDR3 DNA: TGTGCCAGCAGTGGACGGGCAGGAGGCCATCGGTACTTC; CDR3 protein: CASSGRAGGHRYF
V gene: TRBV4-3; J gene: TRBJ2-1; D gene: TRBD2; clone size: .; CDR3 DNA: TGCGCCAGCAGCCAAGAGGGACTAGCGGGAGGGCTCAGCTATGAGCAGTTCTTC; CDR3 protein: CASSQEGLAGGLSYEQFF
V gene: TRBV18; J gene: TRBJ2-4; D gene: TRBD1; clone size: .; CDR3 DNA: TGTGCCAGCTCACAGACGGGACAGGGAAACATTCAGTACTTC; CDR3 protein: CASSQTGQGNIQYF
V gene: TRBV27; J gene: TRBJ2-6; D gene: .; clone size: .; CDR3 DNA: TGTGCCAGCACCCTGGGAACGAACAGGCCGACTGGGGCCAACGTCCTGACTTTC; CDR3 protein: CASTLGTNRPTGANVLTF
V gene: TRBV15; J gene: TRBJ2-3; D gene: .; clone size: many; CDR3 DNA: TGTGCCACCAGCAGAGGCGCGGGCACAGATACGCAGTATTTT; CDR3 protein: CATSRGAGTDTQYF
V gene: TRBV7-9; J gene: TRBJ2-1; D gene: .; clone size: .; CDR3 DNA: TGTGCCAGCAGCTTAGTTCCAAGCACCTACAATGAGCAGTTCTTC; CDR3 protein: CASSLVPSTYNEQFF